This T cell receptor beta chain came from a study of T cells in narcolepsy. Study in general: Enrolled donors included narcolepsy type 1 or type 2 patients and healthy controls.

Germline V CDR1 and CDR2: SQVTM, ANQGSEA. The CDR3 length is 13 residues. The V gene lost 6 bases and the J gene lost 2 bases, with 12 bases spanning the gap. The study, taken as a whole, reports: Reportedly, autoreactive clonotypes were serially detected in patients' blood but not controls'. HCRT-specific and TRIB2-specific autoreactive clonotypes appeared among same-patient CSF and blood CD4+ clonotypes.

Method: immunoSEQ multiplex PCR; TCRdb's copy keeps in-frame clones and lacks some. Of around 520 clones listed, less than 30% are singletons. This clone is categorized as medium-sized (0.01 to 0.1%). Its matching antigen is unknown. The sample carries other DNA sequences with the same CDR3. The sequenced material came from cultured CD4+ T cells from cerebrospinal fluid. The TCR originated in a human donor with narcolepsy. This chain uses TRBV29-1 with TRBJ2-3; no reliable D call. The CDR3 sequence is CSVERRSTDTQYF. The CDR3 DNA is TGCAGCGTGGAAAGAAGGTCCACAGATACGCAGTATTTT.